This record looks at one TCR beta chain sequence and its context. In the authors' methods: The authors estimated nucleated cell counts from reference gene primer amplification. Sequencing was performed with immunoSEQ multiplex PCR; in TCRdb, only in-frame clones are kept and a portion is missing. The V and J calls and clone size are taken from that table; D and trimming were inferred from the DNA. The sample contains under 300,000 clones, about 89% of which appear only once. This specimen comes from a study of blood T cell repertoires in COVID-19. CDR3 length equals 12 residues. V gave up 5 bases and J gave up 2 bases, with 8 bases separating them. The germline V gene has CDR1 SGHTS and CDR2 YDEGEE.

The V gene is TRBV5-8, the J gene TRBJ2-7, with no clear D. The clonotype originates from a woman aged 40 to 50 who had recovered from COVID-19. Material for sequencing was peripheral blood. The CDR3 coding sequence is TGTGCCAGCAGACGAGCCCCCTACGAGCAGTACTTC. It is translated as CASRRAPYEQYF.